A selection of T cell receptor beta chains follows, all from one sample in a study of blood T cell repertoires in COVID-19. Only in-frame clones appear in the TCRdb table, and some are missing; sequencing was by immunoSEQ multiplex PCR. Of about 200,000 clones listed, around 83% are singletons. Sequenced material: PBMCs or T cells enriched from blood (not recorded which). The receptor source for this set is a woman aged 40 to 50 in a cohort exposed to, infected with or recovered from COVID-19 (not recorded which). The CDR3 runs from the conserved cysteine through the conserved F or W. The D gene is left open where the match is weak. Expanded clones get a size class; other rows say once, few or many, or leave the size out.

>-|TRBV7-9|TRBJ1-1|-
CASGPGIGNTEAFF
TGTGCCAGCGGTCCGGGAATAGGGAACACTGAAGCTTTCTTT
>-|TRBV21-1|TRBJ1-3|-
CASSKGRDSSGNTIYF
TGTGCCAGCAGCAAAGGAAGGGACTCCTCTGGAAACACCATATATTTT
>-|TRBV5-1|TRBJ2-6|-
CASVGTGTGANVLTF
TGCGCCAGCGTTGGCACGGGTACCGGGGCCAACGTCCTGACTTTC
>-|TRBV15|TRBJ2-2|TRBD1
CATSREGGRGTGELFF
TGTGCCACCAGCAGAGAAGGGGGCCGCGGCACCGGGGAGCTGTTTTTT
>few|TRBV25-1|TRBJ2-1|TRBD2
CASANTSGGADEQFF
TGTGCCAGCGCCAATACTAGCGGGGGGGCCGATGAGCAGTTCTTC
>few|TRBV27|TRBJ2-7|-
CASSLIRGNEQYF
TGTGCCAGCAGTTTAATAAGGGGTAACGAGCAGTACTTC
>-|TRBV9|TRBJ2-1|TRBD2
CASSVVPAGMNNEQFF
TGTGCCAGCAGCGTAGTTCCAGCGGGGATGAACAATGAGCAGTTCTTC
>-|TRBV15|TRBJ2-5|TRBD2
CATSPQLAGEETQYF
TGTGCCACCAGCCCCCAACTAGCGGGAGAAGAGACCCAGTACTTC
>-|TRBV9|TRBJ2-3|TRBD2
CASSKLPGLAGVTDTQYF
TGTGCCAGCAGTAAACTCCCGGGACTAGCGGGGGTCACAGATACGCAGTATTTT
>-|TRBV25-1|TRBJ1-4|-
CASGELEPTNEKLFF
TGTGCCAGCGGGGAGCTCGAGCCAACTAATGAAAAACTGTTTTTT
>-|TRBV10-3|TRBJ1-5|-
CAISESRPGANQPQHF
TGTGCCATCAGTGAGTCGAGGCCAGGGGCCAATCAGCCCCAGCATTTT
>-|TRBV19|TRBJ1-5|-
CASSIYPDGSQPQHF
TGTGCCAGTAGTATTTACCCGGACGGGAGTCAGCCCCAGCATTTT
>-|TRBV15|TRBJ2-1|TRBD2
CATSRDLAGGLNEQFF
TGTGCCACCAGCAGAGATCTAGCGGGAGGCTTGAATGAGCAGTTCTTC
>-|TRBV2|TRBJ2-3|-
CASSASWGERSTDTQYF
TGTGCCAGCAGTGCCTCATGGGGGGAGCGGTCCACAGATACGCAGTATTTT
>-|TRBV6-4|TRBJ2-2|-
CASSDGSTGELFF
TGTGCCAGCAGTGACGGGAGCACCGGGGAGCTGTTTTTT
>-|TRBV5-1|TRBJ1-2|TRBD1
CASSSGQAYGYTF
TGCGCCAGCAGCTCCGGACAGGCCTATGGCTACACCTTC
>-|TRBV30|TRBJ1-2|TRBD1
CAWGDRNNYGYTF
TGTGCCTGGGGGGACAGGAACAACTATGGCTACACCTTC
>-|TRBV7-9|TRBJ1-1|-
CASSRSQGNTEAFF
TGTGCCAGCAGCCGATCTCAGGGGAACACTGAAGCTTTCTTT
>-|TRBV9|TRBJ2-7|TRBD2
CASSAREGSRAYEQYF
TGTGCCAGCAGCGCCCGGGAGGGCAGTAGAGCCTACGAGCAGTACTTC
>-|TRBV5-1|TRBJ2-3|-
CASSWGAGTDTQYF
TGCGCCAGCAGCTGGGGCGCAGGCACAGATACGCAGTATTTT
>-|TRBV5-6|TRBJ1-1|-
CASSFGVTNTEAFF
TGTGCCAGCAGCTTCGGGGTAACCAACACTGAAGCTTTCTTT
>-|TRBV12-3/TRBV12-4|TRBJ2-1|-
CASSLTGVEQFF
TGTGCCAGCAGTTTGACCGGGGTTGAGCAGTTCTTC
>-|TRBV10-2|TRBJ2-1|TRBD2
CASSLAVYNEQFF
TGCGCCAGCAGTCTAGCGGTATACAATGAGCAGTTCTTC
>-|TRBV9|TRBJ2-1|TRBD1
CASSVGQGVGNEQFF
TGTGCCAGCAGCGTAGGGCAGGGGGTAGGCAATGAGCAGTTCTTC
>-|TRBV6-1|TRBJ1-6|TRBD1
CASSAPGQGYNSPLHF
TGTGCCAGCAGTGCACCGGGACAGGGATATAATTCACCCCTCCACTTT
>-|TRBV7-9|TRBJ2-7|TRBD1
CASSLSPWDRDTDEQYF
TGTGCCAGCAGCCTAAGCCCGTGGGACAGGGATACCGACGAGCAGTACTTC
>-|TRBV27|TRBJ1-2|-
CASSLWGGTTDGYTF
TGTGCCAGCAGTTTATGGGGGGGTACAACTGATGGCTACACCTTC
>-|TRBV5-1|TRBJ2-2|TRBD2
CASSTGTSGPNTGELFF
TGCGCCAGCAGTACCGGGACTAGCGGGCCAAACACCGGGGAGCTGTTTTTT
>-|TRBV2|TRBJ1-5|-
CASSGEQGVQPQHF
TGTGCCAGCAGTGGAGAACAGGGTGTCCAGCCCCAGCATTTT
>-|TRBV29-1|TRBJ2-1|TRBD2
CSALKREGYNEQFF
TGCAGCGCCCTCAAGCGGGAGGGCTACAATGAGCAGTTCTTC
>-|TRBV29-1|TRBJ1-2|-
CSVAQGITEGYTF
TGCAGCGTTGCCCAGGGGATAACTGAAGGCTACACCTTC
>-|TRBV6-5|TRBJ2-7|TRBD2
CASTQRGGDSEQYF
TGTGCCAGCACCCAACGCGGGGGGGACTCCGAGCAGTACTTC
>-|TRBV29-1|TRBJ1-2|-
CSVVTGERALYGYTF
TGCAGCGTGGTAACGGGGGAACGGGCCCTTTATGGCTACACCTTC
>many|TRBV19|TRBJ2-7|TRBD1
CASSTTRTGGYEQYF
TGTGCCAGTAGTACCACTCGGACAGGGGGCTACGAGCAGTACTTC
>once|TRBV6-1|TRBJ2-2|-
CASSEGWTLWTGELFF
TGTGCCAGCAGTGAAGGCTGGACTCTTTGGACCGGGGAGCTGTTTTTT
>few|TRBV2|TRBJ1-5|-
CASSEHSNQPQHF
TGTGCCAGCAGTGAACATAGCAATCAGCCCCAGCATTTT
>-|TRBV20-1|TRBJ2-1|TRBD1
CSASGQGGQFF
TGCAGTGCTAGCGGACAGGGCGGTCAGTTCTTC
>-|TRBV15|TRBJ1-5|-
CATSRVREGNQPQHF
TGTGCCACCAGCAGAGTTAGGGAGGGGAATCAGCCCCAGCATTTT